What follows are 5 T cell receptor beta chains derived from one specimen sequenced in a study of T cells after yellow fever vaccination. TCRdb re-derived calls from the 5' RACE reads in MiXCR, one entry per CDR3 protein. The table lists 250,000 to 350,000 distinct CDR3 sequences, around 7% of them singletons, with 15% to 20% in the top ten. The sample was PBMCs, taken about 41 days after the first yellow fever vaccination. The receptors stem from a man younger than 35 who received the YFV17D yellow fever vaccine.

V and J are TRBV6-2 or TRBV6-3 and TRBJ2-1; 9 nucleotides agree with TRBD1. J was trimmed by 8 bases and V by 7 bases; bases with no gene match: 6. Germline V gives CDR1 MNHEY, CDR2 SVGEGT. The CDR3 contains 13 residues. The CDR3 region is CASTRQGVYEQFF. As DNA, the CDR3 is TGTGCCAGCACACGACAGGGGGTCTATGAGCAGTTCTTC.

This clonotype has ten or more counts. CDR3 residues: CASTALGGAGANVLTF. The CDR3 coding sequence is TGTGCCAGCACCGCTCTGGGGGGAGCTGGGGCCAACGTCCTGACTTTC. The chain is built from TRBV6-2 or TRBV6-3 and TRBJ2-6; TRBD2 might be the D (6 bases). The ends were cut back, 7 bases at V and 2 bases at J, with 15 bases in the middle. CDR3 length: 16 amino acids. Germline V gives CDR1 MNHEY, CDR2 SVGEGT.

At least ten counts were recorded for this clonotype. The J gene is TRBJ1-2, the V gene TRBV12-3 or TRBV12-4; no clear D gene. The CDR3 has 11 amino acids. V shed 2 bases and J shed 7 bases, with 5 bases lying between them. The CDR3: CASSLRAGYTF. CDR3 DNA sequence: TGTGCCAGCAGTTTACGGGCTGGCTACACCTTC.

The rearrangement links TRBV28 to TRBJ2-2, with TRBD2 matching 8 bases. CDR1 and CDR2 (germline): MDHEN, SYDVKM. The CDR3 runs to 16 residues. Germline trimming cut 5 bases from V and 6 bases from J; bases unmatched to any gene: 11. The CDR3 sequence is CASSAGAGDYSGELFF. In DNA form, the CDR3 reads TGTGCCAGCAGTGCAGGAGCGGGGGATTACTCCGGGGAGCTGTTTTTT.

This clonotype has more than one count but fewer than ten. V is TRBV4-2 and J is TRBJ1-5, with D maybe TRBD1 (5 bases). The length of the CDR3 is 16 residues. V was pared by 0 bases and J by 2 bases, with 11 bases between. Germline V gives CDR1 LGHNA, CDR2 YNFKEQ. The CDR3: CASSQDRGGGNQPQHF. In nucleotides, the CDR3 is TGTGCCAGCAGCCAAGATCGGGGGGGGGGCAATCAGCCCCAGCATTTT.